These 17 T cell receptor beta chains were sequenced from one sample in a study of spatial heterogeneity in lung cancer. TCRdb reanalysed the 5' RACE reads using MiXCR and keeps one entry per CDR3 protein. The sample has around 120,000 distinct CDR3 sequences, over 9% seen once. Time point denoted: blood at routine non-recurrence follow-up after resection. The authors sequenced whole RNA from tumor, nontumor lung or frozen PBMC without sorting. Sequenced material: PBMCs, taken at follow-up. All receptors derive from a male donor with early-stage non-small cell lung cancer.

In nucleotides, the CDR3 is TGTGCCAGCAGTTACTCTGCACGGGTGGGAGGCTACACCTTC. Translating it yields CASSYSARVGGYTF. The chain combines TRBV6-5 with TRBJ1-2, with D uncertain. The germline V and J ends were trimmed by 0 bases and 8 bases, with 13 bases remaining between them. Per the germline V gene, CDR1 is MNHEY and CDR2 is SVGAGI. The CDR3 sequence is 14 residues long.

This clonotype was found many times. The genes are TRBV4-1 and TRBJ2-3; D is possibly TRBD1 (5 bases). Per germline, CDR1 MGHRA and CDR2 YSYEKL. The CDR3 is 15 amino acids. V was trimmed by 3 bases and J by 0 bases, leaving 10 bases between them. CDR3 DNA sequence: TGCGCCAGCAGCCACGACAGTCCCAGCACAGATACGCAGTATTTT. Protein: CASSHDSPSTDTQYF.

A note on this clonotype: Given a much more abundant clone one base away, this may be a read error. The chain combines TRBV7-9 with TRBJ2-7; 12 bases agree with TRBD2. Germline values: CDR1 SEHNR, CDR2 FQNEAQ (reference sequence). Germline trimming cut 4 bases from V and 2 bases from J; bases unmatched to any gene: 3. This CDR3 spans 15 amino acids. CDR3 in amino acids: CASSSLAGGPYEQYF. CDR3 nucleotides: TGTGCCAGCAGCTCTCTAGCGGGGGGGCCCTACGAGCAGTACTTC.

The chain has TRBV5-1 and TRBJ2-1; D tentatively reads TRBD1 or TRBD2 (5 bases each). CDR1 and CDR2 from the germline V gene are SGHRS and YFSETQ. The V and J ends lost 2 bases and 8 bases respectively, with 8 bases between them. The CDR3 sequence is 12 residues long. The CDR3 reads CASSFRGDEQFF. CDR3 sequence (DNA): TGCGCCAGCAGCTTCAGAGGGGATGAGCAGTTCTTC. Based on the CDR3 plus reference TRBV5-1 and TRBJ2-1, the full variable domain is KAGVTQTPRYLIKTRGQQVTLSCSPISGHRSVSWYQQTPGQGLQFLFEYFSETQRNKGNFPGRFSGRQFSNSRSEMNVSTLELGDSALYLCASSFRGDEQFFGPGTRLTVL.

The chain links TRBV20-1 to TRBJ2-7; 7 nucleotides agree with TRBD2. Germline CDR1 is DFQATT and CDR2 is SNEGSKA (reference sequence). This CDR3 comprises 15 residues. The trim removed 0 bases at V and 4 bases at J, leaving 9 bases unmatched. In DNA form, the CDR3 reads TGCAGTGCTAGAGATAGGAGCGGGATCAATTACGAGCAGTACTTC. Amino acids: CSARDRSGINYEQYF.

This clonotype was observed a handful of times. The chain combines TRBV7-2 with TRBJ2-1; D is perhaps TRBD1 (6 bases). The germline V gene has CDR1 SGHTA and CDR2 FQGNSA. V lost 5 bases and J lost 1, with 12 bases in between. The CDR3 consists of 15 residues. CDR3 in DNA: TGTGCCAGCAGCGCCTCACAGGGTTCCTACAATGAGCAGTTCTTC. It codes for CASSASQGSYNEQFF.

V usage is TRBV27 and J usage is TRBJ2-7; the match to TRBD2 covers 9 bases. J gave up 5 bases and V 4 bases, and 12 bases lay outside the gene matches. Germline CDR1 MNHEY, CDR2 SMNVEV (reference sequence). This CDR3 has 16 residues. CDR3 DNA: TGTGCCAGCAGTTGCCTCCGTCCTAGCGGGGTGGACGAGCAGTACTTC. Translation: CASSCLRPSGVDEQYF.

This clonotype was seen a handful of times. The DNA of the CDR3 is TGCAGTGCCCGGAGGCCAGCGGGGGAAGAGACCCAGTACTTC. This gives the protein CSARRPAGEETQYF. The gene calls are TRBV20-1 and TRBJ2-5; TRBD2 aligns across 8 bases. CDR1 DFQATT and CDR2 SNEGSKA come from the germline V gene (reference sequence). V gave up 6 bases and J gave up 3 bases; unmatched junction bases: 9. The length of the CDR3 is 14 residues.

This clonotype was seen a few times. J is TRBJ2-7 and V is TRBV5-1; the match to TRBD1 covers 11 bases. Germline V gene sequence: CDR1 SGHRS, CDR2 YFSETQ. J gave up 3 bases and V 4 bases, and 3 bases lay outside the gene matches. The CDR3 spans 14 residues. DNA for the CDR3: TGCGCCAGCAGCGGGACAGGGGGACTCTACGAGCAGTACTTC. Residues: CASSGTGGLYEQYF.

The V gene is TRBV4-1, the J gene TRBJ2-3; 9 bases align to TRBD1. The ends lost 4 bases at V and 6 bases at J; junction bases unmatched: 5. This CDR3 region has 14 residues. Germline V gives CDR1 MGHRA, CDR2 YSYEKL. The CDR3 nucleotides read TGCGCCAGCAGCCCCCGACAGGGGGAGGATACGCAGTATTTT. Protein: CASSPRQGEDTQYF.

At least ten counts were recorded for this clonotype. The gene calls are TRBV20-1 and TRBJ2-1; D not certain. The CDR3 has 10 amino acids. The V end was cut by 6 bases, the J end by 9 bases, with 9 bases between. Per germline, CDR1 DFQATT and CDR2 SNEGSKA (reference sequence). The CDR3 bases are TGCAGTGCCCCGTTGCCTGAGCAGTTCTTC. Its translation is CSAPLPEQFF.

The J gene is TRBJ2-5, the V gene TRBV6-5, with no clear D. V lost 6 bases and J 2 bases, leaving 13 bases between the germline ends. Germline V CDR1 and CDR2: MNHEY, SVGAGI. CDR3 length: 14 residues. The CDR3 DNA is TGTGCCAGCAGGGGTAGCATGCCGCAAGAGACCCAGTACTTC. This translates into CASRGSMPQETQYF.

This clonotype has ten or more counts. The CDR3 nucleotides are TGTGCCAGCAGCCTCCGGGGCGGCGGTAATTCACCCCTCCACTTT. This gives the protein CASSLRGGGNSPLHF. The gene calls are TRBV28 and TRBJ1-6; the D gene is possibly TRBD1 (5 bases). The CDR3 totals 15 residues. Trimming left V 6 bases short and J 6 bases short, with 15 bases between. Germline CDR1 MDHEN, CDR2 SYDVKM.

A few counts support this clonotype. The chain recombines TRBV11-2 with TRBJ2-4; tentatively, D is TRBD1 (5 bases). From germline, CDR1 is SGHAT and CDR2 FQNNGV. The germline V and J ends were trimmed by 4 bases and 3 bases, with 16 bases remaining between them. CDR3 length: 16 amino acids. The CDR3 DNA follows: TGTGCCAGCAGCTCCTATAAAACAGGAGTCAAAAACATTCAGTACTTC. Protein product: CASSSYKTGVKNIQYF.

CDR3 in DNA: TGTGCCACCAGCCTAACCCTTGACACTGAAGCTTTCTTT. Its protein product is CATSLTLDTEAFF. The chain recombines TRBV15 with TRBJ1-1; D not resolved. Trimming shortened V by 5 bases and J by 3 bases, and 10 bases separated the two germline ends. The V gene's germline CDR1 is LNHNV and CDR2 YYDKDF (reference sequence). This CDR3 has 13 residues.

The table lists this clonotype with many counts. This chain joins TRBV28 and TRBJ2-6; D gene uncertain. Germline V gene sequence: CDR1 MDHEN, CDR2 SYDVKM. Deletions cut 11 bases from V and 1 base from J, with 21 bases between. CDR3 length equals 17 residues. CDR3 DNA sequence: TGTGCCTCTCGCCAGGCAGGCGTTATGTCTGGGGCCAACGTCCTGACTTTC. Translation gives CASRQAGVMSGANVLTF.

At least ten counts were recorded for this clonotype. This chain joins TRBV29-1 and TRBJ1-1, with D possibly matching TRBD1 (6 bases). The CDR3 is 14 amino acids. Per germline, CDR1 SQVTM and CDR2 ANQGSEA. V lost 4 bases to trimming and J lost 3 bases, with 15 bases between them. The CDR3 DNA reads as TGCAGCGTTGGTGAGGACAGCTGGTACACTGAAGCTTTCTTT. Its translation: CSVGEDSWYTEAFF.